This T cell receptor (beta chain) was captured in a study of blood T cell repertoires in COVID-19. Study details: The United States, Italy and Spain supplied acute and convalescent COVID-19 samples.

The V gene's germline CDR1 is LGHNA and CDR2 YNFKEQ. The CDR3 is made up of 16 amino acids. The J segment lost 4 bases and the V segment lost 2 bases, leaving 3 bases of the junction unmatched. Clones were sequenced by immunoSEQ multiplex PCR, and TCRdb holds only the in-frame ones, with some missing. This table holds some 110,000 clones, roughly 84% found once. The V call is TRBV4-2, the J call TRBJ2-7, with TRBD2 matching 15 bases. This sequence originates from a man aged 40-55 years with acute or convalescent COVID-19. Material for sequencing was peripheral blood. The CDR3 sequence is CASSQWTSGGVYEQYF. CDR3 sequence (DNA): TGTGCCAGCAGCCAATGGACTAGCGGGGGGGTATACGAGCAGTACTTC.